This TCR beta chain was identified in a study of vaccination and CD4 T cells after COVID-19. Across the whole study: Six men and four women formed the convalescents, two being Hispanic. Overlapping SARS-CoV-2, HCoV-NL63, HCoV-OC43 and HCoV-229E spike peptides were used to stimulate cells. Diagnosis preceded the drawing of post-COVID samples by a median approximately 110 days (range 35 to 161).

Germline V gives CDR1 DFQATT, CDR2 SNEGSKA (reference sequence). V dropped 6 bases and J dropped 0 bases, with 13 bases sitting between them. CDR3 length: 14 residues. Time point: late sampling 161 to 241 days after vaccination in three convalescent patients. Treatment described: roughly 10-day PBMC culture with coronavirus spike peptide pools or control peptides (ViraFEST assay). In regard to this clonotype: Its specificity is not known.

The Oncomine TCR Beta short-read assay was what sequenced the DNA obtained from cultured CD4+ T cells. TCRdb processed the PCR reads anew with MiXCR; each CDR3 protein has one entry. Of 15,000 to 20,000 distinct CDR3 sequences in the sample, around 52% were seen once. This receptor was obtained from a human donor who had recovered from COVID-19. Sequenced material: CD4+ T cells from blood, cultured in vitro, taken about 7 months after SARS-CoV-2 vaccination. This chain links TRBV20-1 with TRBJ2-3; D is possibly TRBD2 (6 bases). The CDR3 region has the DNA TGCAGTGCCGCCGGGGGAACTAGCACAGATACGCAGTATTTT. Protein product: CSAAGGTSTDTQYF.